A single sample gave rise to the 26 T cell receptor beta chains below, sequenced in a study of cytomegalovirus exposure and HLA in healthy donors. The PCR had 60 Vbeta and 13 Jbeta primers. Clones were sequenced by immunoSEQ multiplex PCR, and TCRdb holds only the in-frame ones, with some missing. The data contain over 150,000 clones, approximately 72% of them seen just once; the ten biggest clones take up about 1.3%. The sample was PBMCs. The receptors here all came from a man aged 50 to 59 in good health and CMV-seronegative.

The chain combines TRBV11-3 with TRBJ2-5; the match to TRBD1 covers 8 bases. Germline trimming cut 1 base from V and 4 bases from J; bases unmatched to any gene: 5. This CDR3 has 15 residues. CDR1 is SGHNT and CDR2 is YENEEA in the germline V gene. The CDR3 DNA is TGTGCCAGCAGCTTAGTACGACAGGGGAGAGAGACCCAGTACTTC. This sequence encodes CASSLVRQGRETQYF.

This rearrangement joins TRBV7-5 to TRBJ1-5. TRBV7-5 is noted as a pseudogene. There are 18 residues in the CDR3. The CDR3 loop is CARSPPREEHCSNQPQHF. In DNA, the CDR3 is TGTGCCAGAAGCCCGCCCCGGGAAGAGCATTGTAGCAATCAGCCCCAGCATTTT.

This clone was detected a few times. CDR3 region: CASSQQRDTQYF. The CDR3 DNA reads as TGTGCCAGCAGCCAACAGCGAGATACGCAGTATTTT. The genes are TRBV4-2 and TRBJ2-3; D remains ambiguous. Trimming stripped 2 bases from V and 5 bases from J, with 5 bases between. The CDR3 runs 12 residues. Per germline, CDR1 LGHNA and CDR2 YNFKEQ.

This rearrangement joins TRBV6-6 to TRBJ2-7; tentatively, D is TRBD2 (6 bases). The CDR3 consists of 14 residues. CDR1 and CDR2 from the germline V gene are MNHNY and SVGAGI (reference sequence). Trimming cost V 7 bases and J 0 bases, with 13 bases left between them. This chain's CDR3 is CASTDGGSSYEQYF. CDR3 bases: TGTGCCAGCACCGACGGAGGGAGCTCCTACGAGCAGTACTTC.

CDR3 protein: CASSSPLGAAFF. In nucleotides, the CDR3 is TGTGCCAGCAGCTCCCCCCTGGGGGCGGCTTTCTTT. This sequence joins TRBV7-2 and TRBJ1-1, with D perhaps matching TRBD1 (6 bases). This CDR3 has 12 amino acids. The germline V gene encodes CDR1 SGHTA and CDR2 FQGNSA. V was shortened by 4 bases and J by 11 bases, with 14 bases between the two germline ends.

With regard to this clone: Other DNA sequences within the sample encode an identical CDR3. The chain combines TRBV18 with TRBJ1-1; no firm D call. The CDR3 sequence is 13 residues long. Germline V CDR1 and CDR2: KGHSH, LQKENI. V dropped 3 bases and J dropped 1 base, with 6 bases sitting between them. The CDR3 loop is CASSPGQNTEAFF. Written as DNA, the CDR3 is TGTGCCAGCTCACCTGGGCAGAACACTGAAGCTTTCTTT.

A few counts support this clone. This chain connects TRBV4-3 to TRBJ1-5; 8 nucleotides line up with TRBD1. Looked up from germline, CDR1 is LGHNA and CDR2 is YSLEER. The CDR3 covers 15 residues. J lost 7 bases, V lost 4 bases, and 9 bases had no gene match. CDR3 protein: CASSPNGQGRQPQHF. As DNA, the CDR3 is TGCGCCAGCAGCCCAAACGGACAGGGAAGACAGCCCCAGCATTTT.

The chain employs TRBV5-1 and TRBJ2-5, with D possibly TRBD2 on 6 matching bases. The germline CDR1 and CDR2 sequences are SGHRS and YFSETQ. V was pared by 4 bases and J by 7 bases, with 17 bases between. The CDR3 extends over 14 amino acids. CDR3 DNA: TGCGCCAGCAGCCCCGACGGGGCCGGGGGGACCCAGTACTTC. Its protein is CASSPDGAGGTQYF.

The chain links TRBV7-2 to TRBJ2-3; 12 bases align to TRBD2. The CDR3 is 19 amino acids. In germline, CDR1 is SGHTA, CDR2 FQGNSA. The J segment lost 2 bases and the V segment lost 2 bases, leaving 11 bases of the junction unmatched. CDR3 nucleotides: TGTGCCAGCAGCTTACGAAGGCTAGCGGGGGGGCTAGTCACAGATACGCAGTATTTT. It is translated as CASSLRRLAGGLVTDTQYF.

The chain uses TRBV7-9 and TRBJ2-3; 7 bases align to TRBD1. CDR3 length: 15 amino acids. The V gene's germline CDR1 is SEHNR and CDR2 FQNEAQ (reference sequence). Losses at the gene ends were 5 bases for V and 1 base for J; bases not matched to a gene: 6. Written as DNA, the CDR3 is TGTGCCAGCAGCCGCGAGGGGGCTCGCACAGATACGCAGTATTTT. Translating it yields CASSREGARTDTQYF.

The V gene is TRBV6-5, the J gene TRBJ2-5; D remains ambiguous. The end of the DNA fits TRBJ2-7 better, so the J call may be wrong. Germline V gene data show CDR1 as MNHEY and CDR2 as SVGAGI. The CDR3 has 12 residues. In nucleotides, the CDR3 is TGTGCCAGCAGTTACTCTGGGCACGAGCAGTACTTC. Translating it yields CASSYSGHEQYF.

CDR3 residues: CASSPGDRAVMVGGYTF. The DNA for the CDR3 is TGCGCCAGCAGCCCGGGGGACAGGGCGGTGATGGTTGGTGGCTACACCTTC. This chain joins TRBV5-1 and TRBJ1-2; TRBD1 agrees at 9 bases. The CDR3 length is 17 residues. Germline V gene sequence: CDR1 SGHRS, CDR2 YFSETQ. Trimming at V came to 4 bases and at J to 7 bases, leaving 17 bases not matched to a gene.

This clone is a singleton in its sample. The chain combines TRBV6-4 with TRBJ2-1; 9 bases line up with TRBD2. The CDR3 totals 17 residues. The V segment lost 0 bases and the J segment 0 bases; nucleotides outside the gene matches: 3. Germline V lookup: CDR1 MRHNA, CDR2 SNTAGT. In DNA form, the CDR3 reads TGTGCCAGCAGTGACTCTCCAGCGGGGGGCTCCTACAATGAGCAGTTCTTC. The encoded protein is CASSDSPAGGSYNEQFF.

The rearrangement uses TRBV10-2 and TRBJ2-1; D might be TRBD1 (6 bases). Germline CDR1 reads WSHSY; CDR2 reads SAAADI. The V end lost 5 bases, the J end lost 0 bases, and 11 bases lay between the germline ends. The length of the CDR3 is 15 residues. This chain's CDR3 is CASSPDRTSYNEQFF. CDR3 coding DNA: TGCGCCAGCAGTCCCGACAGGACCTCCTACAATGAGCAGTTCTTC.

The table lists this clone with a count of one. The chain has TRBV7-9 and TRBJ1-2; 8 bases align to TRBD1. Trimming took 1 base from V and 5 from J; bases not matched to a gene: 6. Per the germline V gene, CDR1 is SEHNR and CDR2 is FQNEAQ (reference sequence). The CDR3 contains 15 residues. The CDR3: CASSLETGAGYGYTF. The CDR3 nucleotides are TGTGCCAGCAGCTTAGAGACAGGGGCGGGATATGGCTACACCTTC.

V usage is TRBV25-1 and J usage is TRBJ1-6; D uncertain. Trimming pared 0 bases from V and 7 bases from J, leaving 10 bases between. Germline CDR1 and CDR2: MGHDK and SYGVNS. The CDR3 runs 15 residues. The CDR3 sequence: CASSEYKSGNSPLHF. The CDR3 DNA is TGTGCCAGCAGTGAATATAAGTCAGGAAATTCACCCCTCCACTTT.

This clone was seen only a few times. The rearrangement links TRBV2 to TRBJ2-7; 9 nucleotides line up with TRBD2. Germline V gene sequence: CDR1 SNHLY, CDR2 FYNNEI. The CDR3 runs to 16 residues. Unmatched junction bases numbered 10, after V lost 7 bases and J lost 0 bases. This CDR3 is CASNLGLAKDSYEQYF. The CDR3 region has the DNA TGTGCCAGCAATCTCGGACTAGCGAAGGACTCCTACGAGCAGTACTTC.

With respect to this clone: This sample includes further DNA sequences coding for the same CDR3. The chain has TRBV5-1 and TRBJ2-7; D is unresolved. V was clipped by 0 bases and J by 0 bases, with 7 bases between them. This CDR3 spans 14 amino acids. Germline-derived CDR1 and CDR2 are SGHRS and YFSETQ. CDR3 bases: TGCGCCAGCAGCTTGGTGGTCAGCTCCTACGAGCAGTACTTC. Its translation: CASSLVVSSYEQYF.

In DNA, the CDR3 is TGCGCCAGCAGCTTGCGCAGAAGACAGGGGAGTACTGAAGCTTTCTTT. As protein: CASSLRRRQGSTEAFF. V usage is TRBV5-1 and J usage is TRBJ1-1, with TRBD1 identical over 8 bases. V gave up 1 base and J gave up 5 bases; unmatched junction bases: 10. CDR3 size: 16 residues. The V gene's germline CDR1 is SGHRS and CDR2 YFSETQ. The complete variable domain, with remaining parts taken from reference TRBV5-1 and TRBJ1-1, reads KAGVTQTPRYLIKTRGQQVTLSCSPISGHRSVSWYQQTPGQGLQFLFEYFSETQRNKGNFPGRFSGRQFSNSRSEMNVSTLELGDSALYLCASSLRRRQGSTEAFFGQGTRLTVV.

The chain joins TRBV5-6 to TRBJ2-5; TRBD1 matches 7 bases. The end of the DNA aligns better with TRBJ2-7, so the J call may be wrong. The length of the CDR3 is 15 residues. In germline, CDR1 is SGHDT, CDR2 YYEEEE. For the CDR3, the DNA is TGTGCCAGCAGCCTCCGGGACAGCATAGACTACGAGCAGTACTTC. Protein: CASSLRDSIDYEQYF.

With respect to this clone: Distinct nucleotide sequences in the sample also encode this CDR3. The gene calls are TRBV6-5 and TRBJ1-1; D may be TRBD1 (5 bases). Germline CDR1 MNHEY, CDR2 SVGAGI. The CDR3 contains 12 residues. The V gene lost 4 bases and the J gene lost 5 bases, with 8 bases spanning the gap. This CDR3 is CASSSGNTEAFF. CDR3 DNA: TGTGCCAGCAGTTCAGGGAATACTGAAGCTTTCTTT.

This chain connects TRBV2 to TRBJ2-7; a weak D match, TRBD1 (6 bases). CDR3 length equals 15 residues. V shed 3 bases and J shed 0 bases, with 12 bases lying between them. CDR1 SNHLY and CDR2 FYNNEI come from the germline V gene. Written as DNA, the CDR3 is TGTGCCAGCAGTGAGGACAGTCCTAGCTCCTACGAGCAGTACTTC. It yields the protein CASSEDSPSSYEQYF.

The chain carries TRBV5-1 and TRBJ1-3, with D maybe TRBD1 (6 bases). The CDR3 spans 14 residues. The ends were cut back, 4 bases at V and 3 bases at J, with 11 bases in the middle. Germline V gene data show CDR1 as SGHRS and CDR2 as YFSETQ. CDR3 bases: TGCGCCAGCAGCCCGGTGACAGGTGGAAACACCATATATTTT. Translating it yields CASSPVTGGNTIYF.

The chain couples TRBV28 to TRBJ1-4; perhaps TRBD1 as D (6 bases). From germline, CDR1 is MDHEN and CDR2 SYDVKM. This CDR3 contains 12 residues. V gave up 5 bases and J gave up 8 bases, with 9 bases separating them. Here the CDR3 reads CASSTGKEKLFF. In DNA form, the CDR3 reads TGTGCCAGCAGTACAGGGAAAGAAAAACTGTTTTTT.

This clone was detected a few times. The V and J genes are TRBV28 and TRBJ1-6, with a possible D match to TRBD1 (6 bases). There are 17 residues in the CDR3. Per the germline V gene, CDR1 is MDHEN and CDR2 is SYDVKM. Trimming took off 2 bases at V and 0 bases at J, with 11 bases between the two ends. CDR3 DNA: TGTGCCAGCAGTTTAGGGGGCAGGAGCTCCTATAATTCACCCCTCCACTTT. Translating it yields CASSLGGRSSYNSPLHF.

This clone has a single count. This chain connects TRBV19 to TRBJ2-2; D perhaps matches TRBD1 (6 bases). The length of the CDR3 is 14 residues. The V gene lost 6 bases and the J gene lost 6 bases, with 14 bases spanning the gap. Germline CDR1 LNHDA, CDR2 SQIVND (reference sequence). The CDR3 reads CASSNRELAGELFF. CDR3 bases: TGTGCCAGTAGCAACAGGGAGTTGGCCGGGGAGCTGTTTTTT.